This is a list of T cell receptor beta chains from one sample in a study of radiotherapy plus CTLA-4 blockade in lung cancer. The protocol was immunoSEQ multiplex PCR, while the TCRdb copy is restricted to in-frame clones and leaves out a portion. Altogether about 95,000 clones are present, under 90% being singletons, with the ten largest covering around 0.78%. The sequences come from peripheral blood, collected from a patient treated with radiotherapy plus ipilimumab. The receptor source for this set is a human donor with non-small cell lung cancer who had stable disease on radiotherapy plus ipilimumab. Each CDR3 is given with its conserved first and last residue. The D gene is left open where the match is weak. The size entry is marked missing in some rows and otherwise reads once, few, many or a size class.

V	size	D	J	DNA	CDR3
TRBV7-6	-	-	TRBJ2-7	TGTGCCAGCAGCTTAATTAGCGCCCGCGAGCAGTACTTC	CASSLISAREQYF
TRBV28	-	TRBD2	TRBJ2-7	TGTGCCAGCAGTTTATTTCCAGCGGGGGGTTACGAGCAGTACTTC	CASSLFPAGGYEQYF
TRBV9	-	-	TRBJ2-2	TGTGCCAGCAGCGTAGCGCCGGCGGTAACCGGGGAGCTGTTTTTT	CASSVAPAVTGELFF
TRBV10-3	-	TRBD2	TRBJ2-1	TGTGCCATCAAGCACGCGGGGGTCAATGAGCAGTTCTTC	CAIKHAGVNEQFF
TRBV7-9	-	TRBD1	TRBJ1-1	TGTGCCAGCAGCCAAAGGGGACAGTTAAACACTGAAGCTTTCTTT	CASSQRGQLNTEAFF
TRBV7-2	-	-	TRBJ1-2	TGTGCCAGTGGCTCCGGGACTGGGTTAAGTGGCTACACCTTC	CASGSGTGLSGYTF
TRBV10-3	-	-	TRBJ1-1	TGTGCCATCAGTGAGTCGGCAGCACCGAACACTGAAGCTTTCTTT	CAISESAAPNTEAFF
TRBV6-4	-	TRBD1	TRBJ1-6	TGTGCCAGCAGAGACAGGGTAGGGAATTCACCCCTCCACTTT	CASRDRVGNSPLHF
TRBV18	-	-	TRBJ2-3	TGTGCCAGCTCACCACCTTACAGGGAAAGCACAGATACGCAGTATTTT	CASSPPYRESTDTQYF
TRBV28	-	TRBD1	TRBJ2-6	TGTGCCAGCAGACCCACAGGGGATGGTGGGGCCAACGTCCTGACTTTC	CASRPTGDGGANVLTF
TRBV5-6	-	TRBD1	TRBJ1-1	TGTGCCAGCAGCTTCGGGACAGGGGCCCTGGGCACTGAAGCTTTCTTT	CASSFGTGALGTEAFF
TRBV28	-	-	TRBJ2-3	TGTGCCAGCAGTTTAGAGAGCTATACGCAGTATTTT	CASSLESYTQYF
TRBV9	-	TRBD1	TRBJ1-1	TGTGCCAGCAGCGTAGGAGACAGGGGGATTATTTACACTGAAGCTTTCTTT	CASSVGDRGIIYTEAFF
TRBV6-1	-	-	TRBJ1-2	TGTGCCAGCAGTGTGGCCAGGGCTTTATATGGCTACACCTTC	CASSVARALYGYTF
TRBV9	-	TRBD2	TRBJ2-3	TGTGCCAGCAGCGTGGGACCCAGCGGGAGGGCCAGCCAGGAGGCAGATACGCAGTATTTT	CASSVGPSGRASQEADTQYF
TRBV5-1	-	TRBD2	TRBJ2-3	TGCGCCAGCTGGTCTAGCGGGAGGGCCGGGCTTCGCGCAGATACGCAGTATTTT	CASWSSGRAGLRADTQYF
TRBV23-1	-	TRBD2	TRBJ2-3	TGCGCCAGCAGTCATCCCGGACTAGCGGAAAGCACAGATACGCAGTATTTT	CASSHPGLAESTDTQYF
TRBV13	-	-	TRBJ1-6	TGTGCCACCCACCGCCGGGGCCCAGGTTCACCCCTCCACTTT	CATHRRGPGSPLHF
TRBV5-1	-	-	TRBJ2-5	TGCGCCAGCAGCTTGTTCGGCCAAGAGACCCAGTACTTC	CASSLFGQETQYF
TRBV5-4	-	-	TRBJ1-6	TGTGCCAGCAGCTTGGATGGGTCACCCCTCCACTTT	CASSLDGSPLHF
TRBV19	-	-	TRBJ2-3	TGTGCCAGTAGTATGTCCGGTCGGGGGACAGTCAGCACAGATACGCAGTATTTT	CASSMSGRGTVSTDTQYF
TRBV5-8	-	-	TRBJ1-2	TGTGCCAGCAGCTTAAGGTCAGGAAACTATGGCTACACCTTC	CASSLRSGNYGYTF
TRBV6-4	-	TRBD2	TRBJ2-3	TGTGCCAGCAGTGTGGCCAGCGGGGGTAGCACAGATACGCAGTATTTT	CASSVASGGSTDTQYF
TRBV7-3	-	-	TRBJ2-7	TGTGCCAGCAGCTTAATCGGGGGGCTTGATATTAGTGAGCAGTACTTC	CASSLIGGLDISEQYF
TRBV7-2	few	TRBD1	TRBJ1-3	TGTGCCAGCAGCCGGGACAGGGCGGGAGGAAACACCATATATTTT	CASSRDRAGGNTIYF
TRBV2	-	TRBD1	TRBJ2-7	TGTGCCAGCAGTGGGCAGGGGGCTTCTAACTACGAGCAGTACTTC	CASSGQGASNYEQYF
TRBV7-3	-	-	TRBJ2-7	TGTGCCAGCAGCCCACGGGGGAGGACGTACGAGCAGTACTTC	CASSPRGRTYEQYF
TRBV30	-	-	TRBJ2-3	TGTGCCTGGAAGAGGGTCGGCACAGATACGCAGTATTTT	CAWKRVGTDTQYF
TRBV9	-	TRBD1	TRBJ2-7	TGTGCCAGCAGCGTAGGAGACAGGGGCTACGAGCAGTACTTC	CASSVGDRGYEQYF
TRBV5-1	-	TRBD1	TRBJ2-5	TGCGCCAGCAGCTTGGGGGACAGCCAAGAGACCCAGTACTTC	CASSLGDSQETQYF
TRBV7-3	-	-	TRBJ2-3	TGTGCCAGCAGCCTGGGGGCGAGAGGGAGCACAGATACGCAGTATTTT	CASSLGARGSTDTQYF
TRBV5-4	few	TRBD1	TRBJ2-2	TGTGCCAGCAGGAGGACAGGGGTCGACACCGGGGAGCTGTTTTTT	CASRRTGVDTGELFF
TRBV2	-	-	TRBJ2-7	TGTGCCAGTCCCCGGCGCAGTGGGAGCTCCTACGAGCAGTACTTC	CASPRRSGSSYEQYF
TRBV29-1	-	-	TRBJ2-1	TGCAGCGTTGACCCGGGTTCCTCCTACAATGAGCAGTTCTTC	CSVDPGSSYNEQFF
TRBV2	once	TRBD1	TRBJ2-7	TGTGCCAGCAGTGAAGCCCTGCTTCGGGACAGGGCCGAGCAGTACTTC	CASSEALLRDRAEQYF
TRBV5-4	-	TRBD1	TRBJ2-3	TGTGCCAGCAACAGGGACAGGGAAGATACGCAGTATTTT	CASNRDREDTQYF
TRBV7-9	once	TRBD1	TRBJ1-6	TGTGCCAGCAGCTTAAGCCCAACAGGGGATAATTCACCCCTCCACTTT	CASSLSPTGDNSPLHF
TRBV12-5	-	TRBD1	TRBJ2-1	TGTGCTAGTGGCCTCACAGGGGGCGCAACCAATGAGCAGTTCTTC	CASGLTGGATNEQFF
TRBV6-4	medium-sized	-	TRBJ1-2	TGTGCCAGCAGTGCATCCGGGGACACCTATGGCTACACCTTC	CASSASGDTYGYTF
TRBV11-2	-	-	TRBJ2-2	TGTGCCAGCAGCCTGAGCGCGAACACCGGGGAGCTGTTTTTT	CASSLSANTGELFF
TRBV9	-	-	TRBJ1-2	TGTGCCAGCAGCGTTTGGGACTCGGGGTTTAACTATGGCTACACCTTC	CASSVWDSGFNYGYTF
TRBV13	once	-	TRBJ2-3	TGCGCCAGCAGCGGGTACGGAGGCCGCACAGATACGCAGTATTTT	CASSGYGGRTDTQYF
TRBV7-9	-	TRBD2	TRBJ2-7	TGTGCCAGCAGCCCGCGCGGTAGCGGGGGCTTCAGCTCCTACGAGCAGTACTTC	CASSPRGSGGFSSYEQYF
TRBV10-3	-	-	TRBJ2-4	TGTGCCATCAGTGATGGGGGAAACATTCAGTACTTC	CAISDGGNIQYF
TRBV19	-	-	TRBJ1-1	TGTGCCAGGGACCAAATAGGGGGGCAGGACACTGAAGCTTTCTTT	CARDQIGGQDTEAFF
TRBV28	-	TRBD1	TRBJ1-4	TGTGCCAGCAGACAGGGGGGCGAAGAAAAACTGTTTTTT	CASRQGGEEKLFF